A single sample gave rise to the 18 T cell receptor beta chains below, sequenced in a study of T cells after posttransplantation cyclophosphamide. Data came from immunoSEQ multiplex PCR; TCRdb stores just in-frame clones and leaves some out. The sample contains 18,000 or so clones, less than 85% of which appear only once. Sequencing was performed on memory CD4+ T cells sorted from blood. The source is a man aged 25 to 40 in good health and a related stem cell transplant donor.

This sequence joins TRBV2 and TRBJ1-5; D is undetermined. V lost 9 bases, J lost 1 base, and 10 bases lay in between. CDR3 length equals 13 residues. In germline, CDR1 is SNHLY, CDR2 FYNNEI. This CDR3 is CASQVRSNQPQHF. CDR3 nucleotide sequence: TGTGCCAGTCAAGTCAGGAGCAATCAGCCCCAGCATTTT.

The rearrangement links TRBV25-1 to TRBJ2-5, with D possibly TRBD2 on 6 matching bases. Trimming stripped 4 bases from V and 5 bases from J, with 14 bases between. The CDR3 loop spans 14 amino acids. Germline V CDR1 and CDR2: MGHDK, SYGVNS. The CDR3 nucleotides are TGTGCCAGCAGTGGGGACTGGGGTTCGGAGACCCAGTACTTC. Residues: CASSGDWGSETQYF.

The chain uses TRBV9 and TRBJ2-3, with no clear D. The CDR3 runs 15 residues. The germline CDR1 and CDR2 sequences are SGDLS and YYNGEE. V lost 0 bases and J lost 0, with 8 bases in between. In DNA, the CDR3 is TGTGCCAGCAGCGTAGCAACTTTTAGCACAGATACGCAGTATTTT. This encodes CASSVATFSTDTQYF.

This clone was recorded only once. The CDR3 protein is CASSEAWRNQPQHF. CDR3 bases: TGTGCCAGCAGTGAAGCTTGGAGGAATCAGCCCCAGCATTTT. The rearrangement links TRBV6-1 to TRBJ1-5; D gene unclear. CDR3 size: 14 residues. Trimming took 0 bases from V and 4 from J, leaving 7 bases between them. CDR1 MNHNS and CDR2 SASEGT come from the germline V gene.

The DNA for the CDR3 is TGTGCCAGCAGTGATGTTAGACTTTACACAGATACGCAGTATTTT. Its protein is CASSDVRLYTDTQYF. The V and J genes are TRBV2 and TRBJ2-3; D remains unclear. This CDR3 contains 15 residues. The germline V and J ends were trimmed by 3 bases and 2 bases, with 12 bases remaining between them. CDR1 is SNHLY and CDR2 is FYNNEI in the germline V gene.

The gene calls are TRBV7-3 and TRBJ2-3, with a possible D match to TRBD2 (6 bases). Germline V gene data show CDR1 as SGHTA and CDR2 as FQGTGA. V lost 1 base and J 3 bases, leaving 8 bases between the germline ends. The length of the CDR3 is 14 residues. The CDR3 loop reads CASSLIGGTDTQYF. DNA for the CDR3: TGTGCCAGCAGCTTAATTGGGGGGACAGATACGCAGTATTTT.

The V and J genes are TRBV12-5 and TRBJ2-7, with D tentatively TRBD1 (5 bases). The germline V and J ends were trimmed by 5 bases and 1 base, with 12 bases remaining between them. The CDR3 sequence is 14 residues long. Germline V lookup: CDR1 LGHNT, CDR2 FRNRAP. The CDR3 sequence is CASGMGQPSYEQYF. The CDR3 DNA reads as TGTGCTAGTGGTATGGGGCAACCTTCCTACGAGCAGTACTTC.

This chain joins TRBV2 and TRBJ2-7; TRBD1 matches at 9 bases. The V and J ends lost 9 bases and 10 bases, in that order; junction bases with no gene match: 16. This CDR3 region has 14 residues. CDR1 and CDR2 from the germline V gene are SNHLY and FYNNEI. This CDR3 reads CASLSGGTGNLQYF. The DNA of the CDR3 is TGTGCCAGTTTAAGCGGTGGGACAGGGAATCTTCAGTACTTC.

The sample holds one count of this clone. The rearrangement links TRBV7-9 to TRBJ1-2; 8 positions agree with TRBD1. Germline-derived CDR1 and CDR2 are SEHNR and FQNEAQ (reference sequence). The CDR3 extends over 13 amino acids. Trimming at V came to 7 bases and at J to 7 bases, leaving 8 bases not matched to a gene. CDR3 amino acids: CASTQGAGFGYTF. DNA of the CDR3: TGTGCCAGCACCCAGGGGGCTGGATTTGGCTACACCTTC.

The rearrangement links TRBV19 to TRBJ1-5, with 7 nucleotides matching TRBD1. V trimming: 3 bases; J trimming: 3 bases; junction bases outside the gene matches: 5. Germline values: CDR1 LNHDA, CDR2 SQIVND (reference sequence). The CDR3 extends over 15 amino acids. CDR3 amino acids: CASSINRGDNQPQHF. CDR3 DNA: TGTGCCAGTAGTATTAACAGGGGAGACAATCAGCCCCAGCATTTT.

The V gene is TRBV29-1, the J gene TRBJ1-5, with D maybe TRBD1 (6 bases). Germline-derived CDR1 and CDR2 are SQVTM and ANQGSEA. V lost 6 bases, J lost 2 bases, and 11 bases lay in between. This CDR3 spans 13 amino acids. The CDR3 protein is CSVQGGGNQPQHF. CDR3 bases: TGCAGCGTCCAAGGGGGTGGCAATCAGCCCCAGCATTTT.

The chain couples TRBV6-1 to TRBJ1-5, with D possibly matching TRBD1 (5 bases). V shed 8 bases and J shed 5 bases, with 13 bases lying between them. This CDR3 has 13 amino acids. CDR1 and CDR2 (germline): MNHNS, SASEGT. The CDR3 spells CASQDRQYQPQHF. CDR3 nucleotide sequence: TGTGCCAGCCAAGACAGACAGTATCAGCCCCAGCATTTT.

The chain joins TRBV2 to TRBJ1-1; the D gene is possibly TRBD1 (5 bases). V gave up 8 bases and J gave up 4 bases, with 23 bases separating them. Germline V gene lookup returns CDR1 SNHLY and CDR2 FYNNEI. The length of the CDR3 is 16 residues. CDR3 DNA sequence: TGTGCCAGCTTTGACGGCGGGGGAGTGGGAAGCACTGAAGCTTTCTTT. As protein: CASFDGGGVGSTEAFF.

The chain uses TRBV5-3 and TRBJ1-4, with D possibly being TRBD1 (5 bases). TRBV5-3 is identified as an open reading frame with a role that is uncertain. The V gene lost 1 base and the J gene lost 5 bases, with 18 bases spanning the gap. The CDR3 contains 17 residues. This CDR3 is CARSLLNRGPKNEKLFF. The CDR3 region has the DNA TGTGCCAGAAGCTTGCTGAATAGGGGCCCAAAGAATGAAAAACTGTTTTTT.

V and J are TRBV6-5 and TRBJ1-5, with D possibly TRBD1 on 6 matching bases. The V and J ends lost 5 bases and 2 bases respectively, with 7 bases between them. This CDR3 is built from 13 residues. Looked up from germline, CDR1 is MNHEY and CDR2 is SVGAGI. The chain's CDR3 is CASSAGGNQPQHF. The DNA for the CDR3 is TGTGCCAGCAGTGCAGGGGGCAATCAGCCCCAGCATTTT.

This chain connects TRBV7-9 to TRBJ1-6; a possible D gene is TRBD1 (5 bases). Germline loops: CDR1 SEHNR, CDR2 FQNEAQ (reference sequence). V lost 1 base, J lost 7 bases, and 8 bases lay in between. The CDR3 runs to 14 residues. The CDR3 DNA reads as TGTGCCAGCAGCTTAGGTCCAGGGAATTCACCCCTCCACTTT. It is translated as CASSLGPGNSPLHF.

The chain employs TRBV21-1 and TRBJ1-2; TRBD1, the table's D call, lacks a check against the DNA. TRBV21-1 is shown as a pseudogene. This CDR3 contains 13 residues. DNA for the CDR3: TGTGCCAGCAGCGACAGGTGTAACTATGGCTACACCTTC. Translation: CASSDRCNYGYTF.

The chain couples TRBV2 to TRBJ2-5; D gene unclear. The CDR3 extends over 13 amino acids. The V gene's germline CDR1 is SNHLY and CDR2 FYNNEI. The V end was cut by 10 bases, the J end by 1 base, with 13 bases between. The CDR3 region has the DNA TGTGCCACCCAGCGACTGCTCCAAGAGACCCAGTACTTC. Residues: CATQRLLQETQYF. Supplemented by reference TRBV2 and TRBJ2-5, the full variable domain reads EPEVTQTPSHQVTQMGQEVILRCVPISNHLYFYWYRQILGQKVEFLVSFYNNEISEKSEIFDDQFSVERPDGSNFTLKIRSTKLEDSAMYFCATQRLLQETQYFGPGTRLLVL.